This entry concerns a single T cell receptor beta chain. Sequencing of TCR beta drew on CD8+ and CD4+ T cells from blood. CD8+ and CD4+ T cells were negatively isolated; TEMRA cells were FACS-enriched. The data derive from a study of CD8 T cells in Susac syndrome. RNA, at about 0.45 to 1 ug, was reverse transcribed with random hexamers. Amplification of TCR beta CDR3 used immunoSEQ multiplex PCR across 54 Vbeta and 13 Jbeta. TCRdb used MiXCR to reprocess the immunoSEQ multiplex PCR reads, holding one entry per CDR3 protein. The table includes 250,000 to 350,000 distinct CDR3 sequences, approximately 85% detected once. Germline CDR1 is SEHNR and CDR2 is FQNEAQ (reference sequence). CDR3 length: 15 amino acids. With V trimmed by 4 bases and J by 4 bases, 9 bases remained unmatched.

The TCR was taken from a human donor with multiple sclerosis. The chain combines TRBV7-9 with TRBJ2-7; 8 positions match TRBD1. Sequences were obtained from CD8+ T cells from PBMCs. CDR3 sequence: CASSSPSGQAYEQYF. As DNA, the CDR3 is TGTGCCAGCAGCTCCCCGTCGGGACAGGCGTACGAGCAGTACTTC.